Listed below are T cell receptor beta chains from one sample, sequenced in a study of shared clonotypes between healthy human individuals. Clones were sequenced by immunoSEQ multiplex PCR, and TCRdb holds only the in-frame ones, with some missing. This sample carries some 2 million clones, about 94% of them seen once, and the ten largest clones take less than 1.5%. The sample was naive CD8+ T cells sorted from blood. The receptors stem from a man aged 18 to 30 in good health. Both conserved end residues are part of each CDR3. The order of the fields is D gene, V gene, clone size, J gene, CDR3 DNA, CDR3 protein. D genes are given only for firm matches. A clone size is listed for some rows: how often the clone was seen (once, few, many), or a class if it is expanded.

TRBD2	TRBV10-3	.	TRBJ2-1	TGTGCCACGACTAGCGGGAACTCCTACAATGAGCAGTTCTTC	CATTSGNSYNEQFF
.	TRBV9	.	TRBJ2-1	TGTGCCAGCAGCCCCGGAGGTGCCGGCACGGCCAATGAGCAGTTCTTC	CASSPGGAGTANEQFF
.	TRBV11-2	.	TRBJ2-1	TGTGCCTCGGGAGCGCCTAATGAGCAGTTCTTC	CASGAPNEQFF
.	TRBV30	.	TRBJ2-1	TGTGCCTGGAGTGTAGGGCAGTACAATGAGCAGTTCTTC	CAWSVGQYNEQFF
.	TRBV5-6	.	TRBJ1-1	TGTGCCAGCAGCTTGGTGGAGGGTGAAGCTTTCTTT	CASSLVEGEAFF
.	TRBV19	.	TRBJ1-5	TGTGCCAGTAGTTTGTCCGTGCGTTATAGCAATCAGCCCCAGCATTTT	CASSLSVRYSNQPQHF
.	TRBV28	.	TRBJ1-1	TGTGCCAGCAGTTTCACCAGGACTGAAGCTTTCTTT	CASSFTRTEAFF
.	TRBV29-1	.	TRBJ2-7	TGCAGCGTCACCCTCGGACAGAGCTACGAGCAGTACTTC	CSVTLGQSYEQYF
.	TRBV27	.	TRBJ1-2	TGTGCCAGCAGTAGGGCCCCGACAGTGCCGCCTAACTATGGCTACACCTTC	CASSRAPTVPPNYGYTF
.	TRBV7-9	.	TRBJ2-1	TGTGCCAGCAGCCCCCGATGGACTATCTACAATGAGCAGTTCTTC	CASSPRWTIYNEQFF
.	TRBV5-4	.	TRBJ2-5	TGTGCCAGCAGCTTGGCCGGAGAGGGAATCCAAGAGACCCAGTACTTC	CASSLAGEGIQETQYF
TRBD1	TRBV19	.	TRBJ2-5	TGTGCCAGTTCCACTCCTGCCAACCATCGCCCAGGACAGGGTTGGGAAGAGACCCAGTACTTC	CASSTPANHRPGQGWEETQYF
TRBD2	TRBV28	.	TRBJ2-1	TGTGCCAGCAGTTCCTTAGCGGGGCCCTTCAATGAGCAGTTCTTC	CASSSLAGPFNEQFF
.	TRBV7-9	.	TRBJ2-7	TGTGCCAGCAGCCCGCCGGTTCGCAACGAGCAGTACTTC	CASSPPVRNEQYF
.	TRBV11-2	.	TRBJ2-2	TGTGCCAGCAGCTTAGGCGGTCCCCGGGAGCTGTTTTTT	CASSLGGPRELFF
.	TRBV27	.	TRBJ1-5	TGTGCCAGCAGTTTAAATCCCTATAGCAATCAGCCCCAGCATTTT	CASSLNPYSNQPQHF
TRBD1	TRBV6-5	.	TRBJ1-6	TGTGCCAGCAGTTACTCCCTCGACAGGGAAGATTCACCCCTCCACTTT	CASSYSLDREDSPLHF
.	TRBV6-1	.	TRBJ2-7	TGTGCCAGCAGCTTAACTTATCCAGGGCACGAGCAGTACTTC	CASSLTYPGHEQYF
TRBD2	TRBV4-1	once	TRBJ2-5	TGCGCCAGCAGCCTTACTAGCGGGGAAGAGACCCAGTACTTC	CASSLTSGEETQYF
.	TRBV28	.	TRBJ1-1	TGTGCCAGCAGTTTACTGCAGAACACTGAAGCTTTCTTT	CASSLLQNTEAFF
.	TRBV6-1	.	TRBJ2-3	TGTGCCAGCAGTGAATTAAGCGACGATACGCAGTATTTT	CASSELSDDTQYF
.	TRBV4-3	once	TRBJ2-7	TGCGCCAGCAGCCAAGAATGGGGGGAATACGAGCAGTACTTC	CASSQEWGEYEQYF